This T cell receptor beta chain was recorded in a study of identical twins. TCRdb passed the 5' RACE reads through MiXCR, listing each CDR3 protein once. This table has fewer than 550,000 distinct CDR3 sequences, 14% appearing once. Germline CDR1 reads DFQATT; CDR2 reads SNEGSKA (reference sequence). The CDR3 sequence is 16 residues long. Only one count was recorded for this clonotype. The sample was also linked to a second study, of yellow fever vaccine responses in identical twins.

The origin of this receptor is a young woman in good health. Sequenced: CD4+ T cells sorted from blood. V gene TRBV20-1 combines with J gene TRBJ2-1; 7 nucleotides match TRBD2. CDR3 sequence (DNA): TGCTGCGGGGCTGCGGGAGCCCCTCGGGGTAGCAATGAGCAGTTCTTC. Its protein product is CCGAAGAPRGSNEQFF.